A single sample is the source of the 9 T cell receptor beta chains below, sequenced in a study of blood T cells in healthy people across ages. Together with a sample-barcoded 5' primer, a J-beta primer mix was included in a second PCR lasting roughly 6 to 12 cycles. TCRdb passed the 5' RACE reads through MiXCR, listing each CDR3 protein once. The table lists roughly 680,000 distinct CDR3 sequences, around 50% of them singletons. Sequenced material: blood. The receptor set was obtained from a woman of 80 years or more in good health.

For this clonotype: This clone may be a read error of a much larger clone one base away. The chain has TRBV29-1 and TRBJ2-3; 7 bases agree with TRBD1. The CDR3 length is 11 residues. V lost 7 bases, J lost 6 bases, and 4 bases stayed unmatched. Germline loops: CDR1 SQVTM, CDR2 ANQGSEA. In nucleotides, the CDR3 is TGCAGCGGCCGAGGGGGCGATACGCAGTATTTT. The encoded protein is CSGRGGDTQYF.

This clonotype was detected ten times or more. The chain couples TRBV5-1 to TRBJ2-5, with a possible D match to TRBD1 (6 bases). Trimming shortened V by 7 bases and J by 2 bases, and 18 bases separated the two germline ends. Germline V gives CDR1 SGHRS, CDR2 YFSETQ. CDR3 length: 15 residues. CDR3 coding DNA: TGCGCCAGCGCTACCTGGGGGCAACAACAAGAGACCCAGTACTTC. The encoded protein is CASATWGQQQETQYF.

A few counts support this clonotype. The chain couples TRBV11-3 to TRBJ2-5, with D possibly matching TRBD2 (5 bases). The CDR3 runs 13 residues. The germline V gene encodes CDR1 SGHNT and CDR2 YENEEA. V gave up 5 bases and J gave up 2 bases, with 9 bases separating them. The CDR3 protein is CASSAGPQETQYF. The DNA of the CDR3 is TGTGCCAGCAGCGCGGGTCCGCAAGAGACCCAGTACTTC.

For the CDR3, the DNA is TGCGCCAGCAGTCCAAGGGGAAGGAACCAAGAGACCCAGTACTTC. Its translation is CASSPRGRNQETQYF. V gene TRBV4-1 combines with J gene TRBJ2-5; tentative D call: TRBD1 (5 bases). The CDR3 totals 15 residues. CDR1 is MGHRA and CDR2 is YSYEKL in the germline V gene. The germline V and J ends were trimmed by 6 bases and 0 bases, with 14 bases remaining between them.

Of note for this clonotype: This may stem from a read error, because a much larger clone lies one nucleotide away. The V and J genes are TRBV5-1 and TRBJ2-1, with D unresolved. The CDR3 is 12 residues long. Trimming removed 1 base from V and 6 bases from J, with 5 bases in between. Germline assignment: CDR1 SGHRS and CDR2 YFSETQ. The CDR3 sequence: CASSLFANEQFF. The CDR3 DNA sequence: TGCGCCAGCAGCTTGTTCGCCAATGAGCAGTTCTTC.

The rearrangement joins TRBV6-5 to TRBJ2-7; no clear D gene. The CDR3 extends over 13 amino acids. V was cut by 6 bases and J by 0 bases, with 9 bases left in between. CDR1 is MNHEY, CDR2 SVGAGI, per germline. CDR3 in amino acids: CASRPGRSYEQYF. The CDR3 DNA sequence: TGTGCCAGCAGGCCGGGCCGCTCCTACGAGCAGTACTTC.

Note on this clonotype: This sequence may be a read error, since a much larger clone differs from it by one base. The chain links TRBV20-1 to TRBJ2-1; TRBD1 matches 7 bases. Per germline, CDR1 DFQATT and CDR2 SNEGSKA (reference sequence). CDR3 length equals 14 residues. J gave up 8 bases and V 6 bases, and 13 bases lay outside the gene matches. CDR3 protein: CSAQARGRLDEQFF. The CDR3 nucleotides read TGCAGTGCCCAAGCGAGGGGGCGTCTGGATGAGCAGTTCTTC.

CDR3 in DNA: TGTGCCAGCAGCCGCGCGGGGGAAAATGAAAAACTGTTTTTT. This translates into CASSRAGENEKLFF. The chain links TRBV7-2 to TRBJ1-4; tentative D call: TRBD1 (5 bases). The CDR3 is 14 residues long. The V end lost 5 bases, the J end lost 5 bases, and 12 bases lay between the germline ends. Germline V lookup: CDR1 SGHTA, CDR2 FQGNSA. Full variable domain (rest looked up from reference TRBV7-2 and TRBJ1-4): GAGVSQSPSNKVTEKGKDVELRCDPISGHTALYWYRQSLGQGLEFLIYFQGNSAPDKSGLPSDRFSAERTGGSVSTLTIQRTQQEDSAVYLCASSRAGENEKLFFGSGTQLSVL.

J is TRBJ2-5 and V is TRBV20-1; D might be TRBD1 (6 bases). V was trimmed by 4 bases and J by 5 bases, leaving 23 bases between them. CDR1 and CDR2 from the germline V gene are DFQATT and SNEGSKA (reference sequence). The CDR3 is made up of 16 amino acids. The CDR3 nucleotides are TGCAGTGCTACCTCGCCGTGGGAGCGCACAGGGGAGACCCAGTACTTC. It translates to CSATSPWERTGETQYF.